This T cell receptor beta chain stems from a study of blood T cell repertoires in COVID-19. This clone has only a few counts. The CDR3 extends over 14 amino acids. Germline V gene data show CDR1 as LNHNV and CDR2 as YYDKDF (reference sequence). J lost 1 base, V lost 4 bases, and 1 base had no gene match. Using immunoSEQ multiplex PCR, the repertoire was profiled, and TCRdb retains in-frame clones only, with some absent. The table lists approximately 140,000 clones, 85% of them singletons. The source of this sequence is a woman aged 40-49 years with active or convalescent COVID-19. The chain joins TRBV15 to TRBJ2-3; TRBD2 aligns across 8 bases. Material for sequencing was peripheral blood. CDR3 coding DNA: TGTGCCACCAGCACAGCGGGAGGCACAGATACGCAGTATTTT. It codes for CATSTAGGTDTQYF. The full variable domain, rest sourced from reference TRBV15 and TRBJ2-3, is DAMVIQNPRYQVTQFGKPVTLSCSQTLNHNVMYWYQQKSSQAPKLLFHYYDKDFNNEADTPDNFQSRRPNTSFCFLDIRSPGLGDTAMYLCATSTAGGTDTQYFGPGTRLTVL.